This T cell receptor beta chain stems from a study of blood T cells in healthy people across ages. The study, taken as a whole, reports: The study found TCR beta diversity correlated strongly with naive T cell percentage.

CDR1 SGHTA and CDR2 FQGNSA come from the germline V gene. There are 14 residues in the CDR3. In regard to this clonotype: Its antigen remains unknown. A read error may produce the germline difference seen at one junction end.

Sample-barcoded 5' priming and a J-beta primer mix drove a second PCR of roughly 6 to 12 cycles. A tag from a template-switch adaptor with 12 random nucleotides marked each cDNA molecule. TCRdb re-analysed the 5' RACE reads in MiXCR, keeping a single row per CDR3 protein. The profile shows roughly 800,000 distinct CDR3 sequences, 30% to 45% of them singletons. This rearrangement joins TRBV7-2 to TRBJ2-7, with 8 nucleotides matching TRBD1. This TCR derives from a man aged 18-30 years in good health. The sequenced sample consisted of blood. DNA for the CDR3: TGTGCCGGCAGCCGCGGACAGGGACGCGACGAGCAGTACTTC. Translating it yields CAGSRGQGRDEQYF.